This is a list of T cell receptor beta chains from one sample in a study of cytomegalovirus exposure and HLA in healthy donors. The protocol was immunoSEQ multiplex PCR, while the TCRdb copy is restricted to in-frame clones and leaves out a portion. The table lists 180,000 or so clones, around nine tenths of them singletons. The sample taken for sequencing was PBMCs. These receptors were taken from a woman aged 25 to 39 in good health and CMV-seronegative. CDR3s include the opening cysteine and the closing phenylalanine or tryptophan. The D gene is left open where the match is weak. The size entry is marked missing in some rows and otherwise reads once, few, many or a size class.

clone_size,j_call,d_call,v_call,cdr3_nt,cdr3_aa
.,TRBJ2-7,TRBD1,TRBV7-9,TGTGCCAGCAGCTCAACCGGGACAGGATGGAGCTCCTACGAGCAGTACTTC,CASSSTGTGWSSYEQYF
.,TRBJ1-2,.,TRBV19,TGTGCCAGTAGACCAACGGGGGAGAGTTACTATGGCTACACCTTC,CASRPTGESYYGYTF
.,TRBJ1-1,.,TRBV7-9,TGTGCCAGCAGCTTATCAGGGGTGGGCACTGAAGCTTTCTTT,CASSLSGVGTEAFF
.,TRBJ1-6,TRBD1,TRBV7-2,TGTGCCAGCAGCTTAGGGGGGACAGGGGGCCTGGGCAATTCACCCCTCCACTTT,CASSLGGTGGLGNSPLHF
.,TRBJ1-2,TRBD1,TRBV6-4,TGTGCCAGCAGTGCAACCCAAACAGGGGGCAATGGCTACACCTTC,CASSATQTGGNGYTF
few,TRBJ1-4,TRBD1,TRBV5-1,TGCGCCAGCAGCTTGGATCCGGGACAGGGGTGGGAAAAACTGTTTTTT,CASSLDPGQGWEKLFF
.,TRBJ1-4,TRBD1,TRBV2,TGTGCCAGCACGACAGGGAATTTCGGTGAAAAACTGTTTTTT,CASTTGNFGEKLFF
.,TRBJ2-7,.,TRBV18,TGTGCCAGCTCACCGGGAGGTGAGGGGCAGTACTTC,CASSPGGEGQYF
.,TRBJ1-1,.,TRBV7-8,TGTGCCAGCAGCTTATGGACGATACAGGGAAACACTGAAGCTTTCTTT,CASSLWTIQGNTEAFF
once,TRBJ1-5,TRBD1,TRBV7-8,TGTGCCAGCAGCTTAGCGGGGACAGGAAGCAATCAGCCCCAGCATTTT,CASSLAGTGSNQPQHF